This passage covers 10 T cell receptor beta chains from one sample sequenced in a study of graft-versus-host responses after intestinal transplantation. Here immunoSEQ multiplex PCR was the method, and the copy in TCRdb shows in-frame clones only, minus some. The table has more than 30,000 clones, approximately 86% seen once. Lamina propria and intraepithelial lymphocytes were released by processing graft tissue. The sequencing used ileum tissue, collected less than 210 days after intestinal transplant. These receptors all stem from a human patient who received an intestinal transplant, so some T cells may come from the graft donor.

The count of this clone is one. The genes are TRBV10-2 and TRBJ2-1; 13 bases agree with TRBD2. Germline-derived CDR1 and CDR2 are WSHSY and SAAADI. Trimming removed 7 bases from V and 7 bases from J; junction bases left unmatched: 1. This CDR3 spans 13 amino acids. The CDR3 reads CASTLAGGNEQFF. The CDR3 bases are TGCGCCAGCACACTAGCGGGAGGGAATGAGCAGTTCTTC.

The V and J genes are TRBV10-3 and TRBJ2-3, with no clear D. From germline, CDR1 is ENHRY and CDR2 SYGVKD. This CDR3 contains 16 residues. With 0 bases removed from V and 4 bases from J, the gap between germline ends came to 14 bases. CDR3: CAISESSQRSADTQYF. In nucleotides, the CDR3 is TGTGCCATCAGTGAGTCGTCGCAAAGGAGCGCAGATACGCAGTATTTT.

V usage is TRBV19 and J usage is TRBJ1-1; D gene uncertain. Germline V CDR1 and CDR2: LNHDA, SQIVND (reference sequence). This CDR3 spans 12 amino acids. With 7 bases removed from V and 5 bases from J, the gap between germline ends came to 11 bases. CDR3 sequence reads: CASTLGPTEAFF. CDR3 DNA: TGTGCCAGTACCCTAGGGCCGACTGAAGCTTTCTTT.

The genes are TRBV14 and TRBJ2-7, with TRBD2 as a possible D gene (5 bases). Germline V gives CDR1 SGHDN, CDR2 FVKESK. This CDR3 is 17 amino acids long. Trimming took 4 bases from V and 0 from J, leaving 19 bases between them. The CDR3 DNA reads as TGTGCCAGCAGCCCTCAGAGGGCAGGACTGAGCTCCTACGAGCAGTACTTC. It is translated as CASSPQRAGLSSYEQYF.

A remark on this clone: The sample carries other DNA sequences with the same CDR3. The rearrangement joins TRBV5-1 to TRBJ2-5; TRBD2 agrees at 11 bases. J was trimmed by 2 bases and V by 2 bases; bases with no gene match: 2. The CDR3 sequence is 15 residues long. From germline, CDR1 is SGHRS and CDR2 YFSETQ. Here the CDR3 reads CASSLTSGGQETQYF. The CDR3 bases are TGCGCCAGCAGCTTAACTAGCGGGGGACAAGAGACCCAGTACTTC.

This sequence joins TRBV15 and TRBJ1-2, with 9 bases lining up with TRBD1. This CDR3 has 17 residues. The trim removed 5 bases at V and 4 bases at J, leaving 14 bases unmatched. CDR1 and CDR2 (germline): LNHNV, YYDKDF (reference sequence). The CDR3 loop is CATSRDRDRGRTYGYTF. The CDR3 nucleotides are TGTGCCACCAGCCGGGACAGGGATCGGGGCCGTACCTATGGCTACACCTTC.

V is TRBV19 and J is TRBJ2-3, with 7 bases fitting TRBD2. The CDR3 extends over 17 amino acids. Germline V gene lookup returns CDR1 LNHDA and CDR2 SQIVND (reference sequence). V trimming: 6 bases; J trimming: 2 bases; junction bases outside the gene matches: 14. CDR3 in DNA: TGTGCCAGTAGCCTACTAAAGATGGGGGGGTTCACAGATACGCAGTATTTT. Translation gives CASSLLKMGGFTDTQYF.

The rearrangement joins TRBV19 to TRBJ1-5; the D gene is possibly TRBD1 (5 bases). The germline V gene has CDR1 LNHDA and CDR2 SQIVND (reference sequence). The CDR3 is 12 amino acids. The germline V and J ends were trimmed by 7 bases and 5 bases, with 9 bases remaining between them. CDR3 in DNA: TGTGCCAGTAATGAGGGGTATCAGCCCCAGCATTTT. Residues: CASNEGYQPQHF.

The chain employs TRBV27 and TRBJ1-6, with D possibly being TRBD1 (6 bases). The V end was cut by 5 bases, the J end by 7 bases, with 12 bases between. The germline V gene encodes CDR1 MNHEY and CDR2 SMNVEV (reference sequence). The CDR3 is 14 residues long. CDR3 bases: TGTGCCAGCAGTCGCCGTCAGGGGAATTCACCCCTCCACTTT. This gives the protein CASSRRQGNSPLHF.

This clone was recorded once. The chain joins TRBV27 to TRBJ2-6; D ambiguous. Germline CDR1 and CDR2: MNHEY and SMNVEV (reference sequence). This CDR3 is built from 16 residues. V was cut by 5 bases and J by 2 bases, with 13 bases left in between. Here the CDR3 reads CASSPLDFTGANVLTF. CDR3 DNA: TGTGCCAGCAGTCCCCTAGATTTTACTGGGGCCAACGTCCTGACTTTC.